These 27 T cell receptor beta chains were all obtained from the same sample, sequenced in a study of cytomegalovirus exposure and HLA in healthy donors. A multiplex PCR was run with 60 Vbeta primers and 13 Jbeta primers. Here immunoSEQ multiplex PCR was the method, and the copy in TCRdb shows in-frame clones only, minus some. The sample yields about 180,000 clones, around 82% seen once. Material: PBMCs. All receptors come from a woman aged 25-40 years in good health and CMV-seropositive.

This clone was seen only once. This rearrangement joins TRBV5-5 to TRBJ2-7; TRBD1 aligns across 8 bases. V shed 4 bases, J shed 3 bases, and the junction held 9 bases outside the gene matches. Germline lookup yields CDR1 SGHKS and CDR2 YYEKEE (reference sequence). The CDR3 loop spans 15 amino acids. CDR3 amino acids: CASSQPGTGVYEQYF. The CDR3, as DNA: TGTGCCAGCAGCCAGCCTGGGACAGGCGTCTACGAGCAGTACTTC.

The chain combines TRBV5-1 with TRBJ2-1; 8 bases fit TRBD2. CDR3 length equals 18 residues. The germline V gene encodes CDR1 SGHRS and CDR2 YFSETQ. The J segment lost 0 bases and the V segment lost 0 bases, leaving 8 bases of the junction unmatched. CDR3 sequence reads: CASSLATGGAVSYNEQFF. CDR3 DNA: TGCGCCAGCAGCTTGGCCACGGGGGGGGCGGTCTCCTACAATGAGCAGTTCTTC.

The rearrangement uses TRBV5-5 and TRBJ1-1; 7 nucleotides agree with TRBD1. Germline V CDR1 and CDR2: SGHKS, YYEKEE (reference sequence). V was clipped by 2 bases and J by 3 bases; unmatched bases: 1. CDR3 length equals 13 residues. The CDR3 loop reads CASSFQGDTEAFF. CDR3 coding DNA: TGTGCCAGCAGCTTTCAGGGGGACACTGAAGCTTTCTTT.

This sequence joins TRBV15 and TRBJ2-3, with D possibly matching TRBD1 (5 bases). The germline V and J ends were trimmed by 2 bases and 3 bases, with 6 bases remaining between them. The CDR3 covers 13 residues. Germline CDR1 reads LNHNV; CDR2 reads YYDKDF (reference sequence). The CDR3 is CATSRQGTDTQYF. CDR3 sequence (DNA): TGTGCCACCAGCAGACAGGGAACAGATACGCAGTATTTT.

This chain links TRBV5-6 with TRBJ2-2; possibly TRBD1 for D (6 bases). The V gene lost 3 bases and the J gene lost 0 bases, with 6 bases spanning the gap. The germline V gene encodes CDR1 SGHDT and CDR2 YYEEEE. The CDR3 covers 14 residues. Here the CDR3 DNA reads TGTGCCAGCAGCTGGGACACGAACACCGGGGAGCTGTTTTTT. Its protein product is CASSWDTNTGELFF.

CDR3 DNA sequence: TGTGCCAGCAGCTTAGGACTAGCGAACACCGGGGAGCTGTTTTTT. Residues: CASSLGLANTGELFF. The gene calls are TRBV7-2 and TRBJ2-2; D is possibly TRBD2 (6 bases). Trimming shortened V by 1 base and J by 0 bases, and 6 bases separated the two germline ends. This CDR3 contains 15 residues. Germline CDR1 and CDR2: SGHTA and FQGNSA.

The V gene is TRBV10-3, the J gene TRBJ2-2; 11 nucleotides agree with TRBD2. Unmatched junction bases numbered 8, after V lost 1 base and J lost 7 bases. The CDR3 sequence is 17 residues long. CDR1 is ENHRY, CDR2 SYGVKD, per germline. CDR3 bases: TGTGCCATCAGTGAGTGGGTAGCGGGGGGGCCTGGCGGGGAGCTGTTTTTT. Encoded protein: CAISEWVAGGPGGELFF.

This clone occurred once. The gene calls are TRBV19 and TRBJ1-2; 9 bases align to TRBD1. With V trimmed by 5 bases and J by 3 bases, 4 bases remained unmatched. CDR1 is LNHDA, CDR2 SQIVND, per germline (reference sequence). The CDR3 runs to 14 residues. The CDR3 DNA reads TGTGCCAGTAGTGGACAGGGGCGCGACTATGGCTACACCTTC. Translation: CASSGQGRDYGYTF.

The chain has TRBV5-1 and TRBJ2-5, with 13 bases fitting TRBD2. The germline gives CDR1 SGHRS, CDR2 YFSETQ. The junction had 8 bases not matched to a gene; V was cut back by 2 bases and J by 1 base. There are 18 residues in the CDR3. CDR3 DNA: TGCGCCAGCAGCTTATCCCGGACTAGCGGGGGATTCCAAGAGACCCAGTACTTC. Residues: CASSLSRTSGGFQETQYF.

This clone was found once. The rearrangement joins TRBV7-2 to TRBJ2-6; perhaps TRBD2 as D (7 bases). The CDR3 extends over 17 amino acids. V was trimmed by 5 bases and J by 2 bases, leaving 16 bases between them. Per the germline V gene, CDR1 is SGHTA and CDR2 is FQGNSA. For the CDR3, the DNA is TGTGCCAGCAGCCTACGAGGGGGGGCAACTGGGGCCAACGTCCTGACTTTC. It yields the protein CASSLRGGATGANVLTF.

This CDR3 is CASSRTGTSTDTQYF. The CDR3 bases are TGCGCCAGCAGCAGAACCGGGACAAGCACAGATACGCAGTATTTT. V and J are TRBV4-3 and TRBJ2-3; perhaps TRBD1 as D (6 bases). Germline V gives CDR1 LGHNA, CDR2 YSLEER. Trimming shortened V by 5 bases and J by 0 bases, and 12 bases separated the two germline ends. The CDR3 runs 15 residues.

In its sample, this clone was seen a few times. The V and J genes are TRBV23-1 and TRBJ1-3; possible D gene TRBD1, 6 bases. TRBV23-1 qualifies as an ORF whose function is uncertain. CDR3 length equals 18 residues. V was trimmed by 2 bases and J by 0 bases, leaving 17 bases between them. This CDR3 reads CASSQRPPDRTSGNTIYF. CDR3 coding DNA: TGCGCCAGCAGTCAACGACCTCCTGACAGGACCTCTGGAAACACCATATATTTT.

This chain joins TRBV5-1 and TRBJ1-2, with D possibly being TRBD1 (6 bases). The germline V gene encodes CDR1 SGHRS and CDR2 YFSETQ. Trimming removed 3 bases from V and 10 bases from J, with 19 bases in between. This CDR3 is 14 amino acids long. CDR3 nucleotide sequence: TGCGCCAGCAGCTGGTTTGGGGCAGGGGATGTCTACACCTTC. It translates to CASSWFGAGDVYTF.

V and J are TRBV4-3 and TRBJ2-4; D may be TRBD2 (6 bases). Germline V gene sequence: CDR1 LGHNA, CDR2 YSLEER. CDR3 length: 18 residues. Trimming removed 1 base at V and 1 base at J, with 17 bases between. Written as DNA, the CDR3 is TGCGCCAGCAGCCAAGTAGGGGCCCTTGCGGGGGCCAAAAACATTCAGTACTTC. Its translation is CASSQVGALAGAKNIQYF.

The chain carries TRBV6-6 and TRBJ2-1; perhaps TRBD1 as D (5 bases). CDR3 length: 13 residues. In germline, CDR1 is MNHNY, CDR2 SVGAGI (reference sequence). V was shortened by 8 bases and J by 4 bases, with 12 bases between the two germline ends. The CDR3 is CASLGAGYNEQFF. In DNA form, the CDR3 reads TGTGCCAGCTTAGGGGCTGGGTACAATGAGCAGTTCTTC.

V is TRBV6-6 and J is TRBJ2-3; possibly TRBD2 for D (6 bases). CDR1 is MNHNY and CDR2 is SVGAGI in the germline V gene (reference sequence). The CDR3 sequence is 14 residues long. V dropped 5 bases and J dropped 0 bases, with 9 bases sitting between them. The CDR3 DNA reads TGTGCCAGCAGTACCGGGACTAGCACAGATACGCAGTATTTT. It translates to CASSTGTSTDTQYF.

The chain has TRBV19 and TRBJ1-5, with D perhaps TRBD1 (6 bases). Trimming stripped 4 bases from V and 7 bases from J, with 11 bases between. The CDR3 has 13 amino acids. Germline values: CDR1 LNHDA, CDR2 SQIVND (reference sequence). CDR3 nucleotides: TGTGCCAGTAGTAAACAGGGTAGACAGCCCCAGCATTTT. Translating gives CASSKQGRQPQHF.

The chain joins TRBV28 to TRBJ2-7, with 8 bases lining up with TRBD1. The CDR3 is 15 amino acids. V shed 5 bases and J 3 bases; nucleotides not matched to a gene: 9. CDR1 and CDR2 from the germline V gene are MDHEN and SYDVKM. The CDR3 is CASSPTGAALYEQYF. CDR3 in DNA: TGTGCCAGCAGTCCGACAGGGGCGGCCCTCTACGAGCAGTACTTC.

J is TRBJ1-6 and V is TRBV5-4, with 8 bases fitting TRBD1. After removal of 2 bases from V and 10 bases from J, the junction contained 5 bases not matched to a gene. Looked up from germline, CDR1 is SGHNT and CDR2 is YYREEE (reference sequence). The CDR3 extends over 14 amino acids. CDR3 protein: CASSFITGGSPLHF. CDR3 bases: TGTGCCAGCAGCTTTATTACAGGGGGGTCACCCCTCCACTTT.

The chain carries TRBV27 and TRBJ1-2; 9 bases agree with TRBD1. V lost 5 bases, J lost 8 bases, and 12 bases stayed unmatched. This CDR3 comprises 15 residues. Per the germline V gene, CDR1 is MNHEY and CDR2 is SMNVEV (reference sequence). CDR3 loop: CASSAPGQGVWGYTF. In DNA, the CDR3 is TGTGCCAGCAGTGCTCCGGGACAGGGCGTGTGGGGCTACACCTTC.

The CDR3 loop is CASSAQGDEAFF. CDR3 DNA sequence: TGTGCCAGCAGCGCGCAGGGCGACGAAGCTTTCTTT. The rearrangement uses TRBV9 and TRBJ1-1; the D gene is possibly TRBD1 (5 bases). In germline, CDR1 is SGDLS, CDR2 YYNGEE. The CDR3 contains 12 residues. V gave up 3 bases and J gave up 8 bases, with 11 bases separating them.

The V call is TRBV5-1, the J call TRBJ2-2, with D maybe TRBD1 (5 bases). CDR3 size: 17 residues. Trimming stripped 0 bases from V and 4 bases from J, with 16 bases between. The V gene's germline CDR1 is SGHRS and CDR2 YFSETQ. The CDR3 loop is CASSLGMGPHRTGELFF. The CDR3 nucleotides are TGCGCCAGCAGCTTGGGAATGGGGCCGCACCGCACCGGGGAGCTGTTTTTT.

This clone showed up just once. V and J are TRBV5-4 and TRBJ2-2; 7 nucleotides match TRBD1. The CDR3 has 16 amino acids. Germline-derived CDR1 and CDR2 are SGHNT and YYREEE (reference sequence). The V segment lost 2 bases and the J segment 3 bases; nucleotides outside the gene matches: 7. CDR3 sequence (DNA): TGTGCCAGCAGCTTAAATCAGGGGGTAGACACCGGGGAGCTGTTTTTT. Amino acid sequence: CASSLNQGVDTGELFF.

J is TRBJ2-4 and V is TRBV19, with D perhaps TRBD1 (6 bases). The CDR3 has 16 residues. Germline V gene lookup returns CDR1 LNHDA and CDR2 SQIVND (reference sequence). V lost 3 bases and J lost 2, with 14 bases in between. The CDR3: CASSMANRGTKNIQYF. DNA for the CDR3: TGTGCCAGTAGTATGGCCAATAGGGGGACCAAAAACATTCAGTACTTC.

The CDR3 sequence: CASSQLTVGNTIYF. In DNA, the CDR3 is TGCGCCAGCAGCCAACTGACAGTTGGAAACACCATATATTTT. This chain uses TRBV4-1 with TRBJ1-3, with TRBD1 as a possible D gene (5 bases). Trimming took off 2 bases at V and 3 bases at J, with 8 bases between the two ends. Germline assignment: CDR1 MGHRA and CDR2 YSYEKL. This CDR3 has 14 residues.

This clone was recorded a few times. This chain joins TRBV29-1 and TRBJ2-1; TRBD1 might be the D (8 bases). The CDR3 is 14 residues long. V was shortened by 7 bases and J by 0 bases, with 13 bases between the two germline ends. Germline CDR1 reads SQVTM; CDR2 reads ANQGSEA. CDR3 residues: CSAQGGSSYNEQFF. CDR3 DNA sequence: TGCAGCGCACAGGGGGGGAGCTCCTACAATGAGCAGTTCTTC.

This chain links TRBV20-1 with TRBJ2-3, with TRBD2 as a possible D gene (6 bases). Germline V gene lookup returns CDR1 DFQATT and CDR2 SNEGSKA (reference sequence). Trimming cost V 5 bases and J 11 bases, with 11 bases left between them. This CDR3 has 10 amino acids. The chain's CDR3 is CSARGMGQYF. The DNA for the CDR3 is TGCAGTGCTCGCGGGATGGGGCAGTATTTT.